The TCR beta chain under discussion was sequenced for a study of blood T cell repertoires in COVID-19. Whole-study context: Acute-phase and convalescent COVID-19 samples originated in the United States, Italy and Spain.

The CDR3 has 16 residues. With 6 bases removed from V and 1 base from J, the gap between germline ends came to 16 bases. CDR1 and CDR2 (germline): MNHNY, SVGAGI (reference sequence). Profiling relied on immunoSEQ multiplex PCR, and the TCRdb table lists in-frame clones only, not all of them. Altogether about 430,000 clones are present, around 87% being singletons, with the ten largest covering around 0.95%. Residents of approximately 25 US areas, aged about 18 to 95 years, made up the participants. Participant reports of clinical history set cohort assignment. This sequence was found in a woman in her twenties or thirties with acute COVID-19. Sequencing was performed on PBMCs or T cells enriched from blood (not recorded which). This chain connects TRBV6-6 to TRBJ2-1; a possible D gene is TRBD2 (6 bases). In nucleotides, the CDR3 is TGTGCCAGCAGCTCCCCTAGAGCGGGTTCCTACAATGAGCAGTTCTTC. This sequence encodes CASSSPRAGSYNEQFF.